This TCR beta chain was sequenced in a study of cytomegalovirus exposure and HLA in healthy donors. General study findings and limits: HLA alleles showed associations with 15,000 to 20,000 TCR beta sequences in a later analysis, at a 0.05 false discovery rate. Specificity of a few CMV-associated chains for CMV antigens was verified in vitro.

Vbeta (60) and Jbeta (13) primers were used in the PCR. Sequencing was performed with immunoSEQ multiplex PCR; in TCRdb, only in-frame clones are kept and a portion is missing. The sample records some 91,000 clones, about two thirds being singletons. In its sample, this clone was seen once. The antigen is unknown. Germline V lookup: CDR1 SGHNT, CDR2 YYREEE (reference sequence). The CDR3 sequence is 16 residues long. The V gene lost 0 bases and the J gene lost 3 bases, with 16 bases spanning the gap. The chain combines TRBV5-4 with TRBJ2-7, with D perhaps matching TRBD1 (5 bases). The material sequenced was PBMCs. The clonotype comes from a human donor in good health. The CDR3 DNA sequence: TGTGCCAGCAGCTTGGGGGTGGCAGGGCCCGTCTACGAGCAGTACTTC. The encoded protein is CASSLGVAGPVYEQYF.